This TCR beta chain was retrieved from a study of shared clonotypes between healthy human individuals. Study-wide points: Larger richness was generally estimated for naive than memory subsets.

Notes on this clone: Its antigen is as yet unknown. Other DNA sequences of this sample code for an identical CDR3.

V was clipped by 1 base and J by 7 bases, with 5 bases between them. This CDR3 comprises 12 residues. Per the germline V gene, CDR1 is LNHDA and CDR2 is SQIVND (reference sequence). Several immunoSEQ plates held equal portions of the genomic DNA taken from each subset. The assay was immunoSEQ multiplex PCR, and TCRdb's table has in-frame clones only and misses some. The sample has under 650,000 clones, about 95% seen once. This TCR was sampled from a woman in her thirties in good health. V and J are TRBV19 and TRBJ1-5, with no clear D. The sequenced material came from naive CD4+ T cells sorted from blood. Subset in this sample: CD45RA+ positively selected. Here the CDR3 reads CASSIGPQPQHF. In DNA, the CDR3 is TGTGCCAGTAGTATAGGCCCCCAGCCCCAGCATTTT. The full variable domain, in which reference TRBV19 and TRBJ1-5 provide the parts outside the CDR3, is DGGITQSPKYLFRKEGQNVTLSCEQNLNHDAMYWYRQDPGQGLRLIYYSQIVNDFQKGDIAEGYSVSREKKESFPLTVTSAQKNPTAFYLCASSIGPQPQHFGDGTRLSIL.